The clone carrying this T cell receptor (beta chain) was detected only a few times. Antigen unknown. This sample was taken from a study of response to subunit inactivated influenza vaccine. One entry per CDR3 protein results from TCRdb running MiXCR on the RT-PCR reads. The repertoire holds hundreds of thousands of distinct CDR3 sequences, approximately 15% seen once, with less than 7% in the top ten. The CDR3 runs to 14 residues. Germline V gene data show CDR1 as PRHDT and CDR2 as FYEKMQ (reference sequence). The germline V and J ends were trimmed by 4 bases and 2 bases, with 10 bases remaining between them. The study's findings and limits: Authors suggested few new T cells are recruited by each seasonal influenza vaccination.

The source of this sequence is a man aged 50 to 60 who received an inactivated influenza vaccine. The sequences come from PBMCs from blood, collected 14 days before vaccination. This rearrangement joins TRBV13 to TRBJ2-3, with D perhaps TRBD1 (5 bases). CDR3: CASSSGHHTDTQYF. As DNA, the CDR3 is TGTGCCAGCAGCTCCGGACACCACACAGATACGCAGTATTTT.